The T cell receptor beta chain described here comes from a study of shared clonotypes between healthy human individuals. Method: immunoSEQ multiplex PCR; TCRdb's copy keeps in-frame clones and lacks some. The profile shows 1.5 million to 2.5 million clones, roughly 94% of them singletons. Terminally differentiated effector memory CD45RA+ cells were excluded by CCR7 positive selection of CD45RO-negative cells. Sequenced: naive CD8+ T cells sorted from blood. This TCR came from a man aged 18 to 30 in good health.

As DNA, the CDR3 is TGTGCCAGCAGCGCCCGGGACAGGGGTTACGATGGCTACACCTTC. This encodes CASSARDRGYDGYTF. V gene TRBV9 combines with J gene TRBJ1-2; TRBD1 matches at 10 bases. The V segment lost 3 bases and the J segment 6 bases; nucleotides outside the gene matches: 8. The germline CDR1 and CDR2 sequences are SGDLS and YYNGEE. The CDR3 spans 15 residues.